The source of this T cell receptor beta chain is a study of T-cell reconstitution after alpha-beta-depleted transplantation in children. Regarding the study as a whole: Newly produced T cells mostly accounted for T-cell counts and diversity one year post-transplant.

This clonotype was detected ten times or more. What it binds is unknown. Germline assignment: CDR1 SGDLS and CDR2 YYNGEE. V was shortened by 5 bases and J by 0 bases, with 10 bases between the two germline ends. This CDR3 comprises 14 residues. It was with unique molecular identifiers that the TCRbeta library was prepared. Each CDR3 protein is one row after TCRdb ran MiXCR on the PCR reads. In the table there are about 580,000 distinct CDR3 sequences, under 25% of which are singletons. The clonotype comes from a boy in the first two years of life who had a stem cell transplant for acute myeloid leukemia, so the T cells may come from the graft donor. This specimen was PBMCs, mostly from graft donor cells, taken 360 days after TCRalphabeta/CD19-depleted stem cell transplant. The chain joins TRBV9 to TRBJ2-3; weak D call: TRBD2 (6 bases). The CDR3 region is CASSDGGSTDTQYF. In DNA, the CDR3 is TGTGCCAGCAGTGATGGAGGGAGCACAGATACGCAGTATTTT.